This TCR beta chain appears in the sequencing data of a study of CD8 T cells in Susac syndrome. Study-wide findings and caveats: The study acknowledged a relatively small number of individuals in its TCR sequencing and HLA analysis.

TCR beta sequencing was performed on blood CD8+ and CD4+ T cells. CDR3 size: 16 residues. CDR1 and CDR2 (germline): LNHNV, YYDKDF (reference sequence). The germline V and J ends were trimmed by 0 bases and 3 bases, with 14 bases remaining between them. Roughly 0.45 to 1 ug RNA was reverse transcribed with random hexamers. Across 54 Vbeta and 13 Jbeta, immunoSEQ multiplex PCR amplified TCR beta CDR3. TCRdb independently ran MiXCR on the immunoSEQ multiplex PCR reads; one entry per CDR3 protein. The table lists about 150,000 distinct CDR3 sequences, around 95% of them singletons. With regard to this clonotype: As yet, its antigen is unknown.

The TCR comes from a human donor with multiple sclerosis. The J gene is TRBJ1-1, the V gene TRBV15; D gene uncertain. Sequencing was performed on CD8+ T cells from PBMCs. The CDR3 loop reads CATSRDWVGGDTEAFF. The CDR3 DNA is TGTGCCACCAGCAGAGATTGGGTCGGCGGGGACACTGAAGCTTTCTTT. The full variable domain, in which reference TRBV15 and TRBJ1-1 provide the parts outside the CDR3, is DAMVIQNPRYQVTQFGKPVTLSCSQTLNHNVMYWYQQKSSQAPKLLFHYYDKDFNNEADTPDNFQSRRPNTSFCFLDIRSPGLGDTAMYLCATSRDWVGGDTEAFFGQGTRLTVV.